The table lists the clone carrying this T cell receptor beta chain with a count of one. No antigen is known for it. The source of the sample is a study of cytomegalovirus exposure and HLA in healthy donors. Trimming left V 5 bases short and J 0 bases short, with 11 bases between. The CDR3 loop spans 15 amino acids. The V gene's germline CDR1 is MNHNS and CDR2 SASEGT. Study-wide findings and caveats: The HLA-A and HLA-B alleles of most subjects were reportedly predicted accurately from TCR beta sequences.

PCR primers comprised 60 Vbeta and 13 Jbeta primers. The protocol was immunoSEQ multiplex PCR, while the TCRdb copy is restricted to in-frame clones and leaves out a portion. Among around 70,000 clones listed, roughly 77% were seen once. Specimen: PBMCs. The sequence was obtained from a human donor in good health. The chain links TRBV6-1 to TRBJ1-3; TRBD1 might be the D (5 bases). The CDR3: CASSLGGFSGNTIYF. The CDR3, as DNA: TGTGCCAGCAGTCTCGGGGGGTTCTCTGGAAACACCATATATTTT.